These 26 T cell receptor beta chains came from one sample sequenced in a study of OX40 agonist ivuxolimab in advanced cancers. The data were produced by immunoSEQ multiplex PCR, yet TCRdb's version contains in-frame clones alone and is incomplete. Seen here are 80,000 to 95,000 clones, around 92% observed once, and the top ten hold roughly 0.5%. Material: CD4+ or CD8+ T cells sorted from blood, obtained in a trial of the OX40 agonist ivuxolimab. The receptors derive from an adult with an advanced solid tumor such as melanoma, head and neck, liver or kidney cancer.

This clone is a singleton in its sample. The V call is TRBV5-4, the J call TRBJ1-2; D is ambiguous. Trimming removed 0 bases from V and 7 bases from J, with 19 bases in between. CDR1 and CDR2 (germline): SGHNT, YYREEE (reference sequence). This CDR3 is built from 16 residues. CDR3 sequence reads: CASSLAGEITPPGYTF. CDR3 DNA: TGTGCCAGCAGCTTGGCCGGGGAGATCACCCCCCCTGGCTACACCTTC.

V usage is TRBV9 and J usage is TRBJ2-3, with TRBD2 matching 13 bases. CDR1 and CDR2 from the germline V gene are SGDLS and YYNGEE. J gave up 4 bases and V 0 bases, and 5 bases lay outside the gene matches. CDR3 size: 17 residues. DNA of the CDR3: TGTGCCAGCAGCGTAGGTACTAGCGGGAGGGTATCAGATACGCAGTATTTT. Its translation is CASSVGTSGRVSDTQYF.

The chain couples TRBV11-3 to TRBJ2-7; TRBD1 matches at 10 bases. Germline CDR1 reads SGHNT; CDR2 reads YENEEA. This CDR3 has 15 amino acids. Unmatched junction bases numbered 6, after V lost 5 bases and J lost 2 bases. CDR3: CASSPLGQGTYEQYF. The DNA of the CDR3 is TGTGCCAGCAGCCCACTGGGACAGGGGACCTACGAGCAGTACTTC.

The CDR3 loop reads CASSPGQTRGTIYF. The CDR3 DNA follows: TGTGCCAGCAGTCCGGGACAGACTAGGGGGACCATATATTTT. This chain connects TRBV6-6 to TRBJ1-3; TRBD1 aligns across 7 bases. V shed 5 bases, J shed 10 bases, and the junction held 11 bases outside the gene matches. There are 14 residues in the CDR3. CDR1 MNHNY and CDR2 SVGAGI come from the germline V gene (reference sequence).

The chain employs TRBV19 and TRBJ1-5, with a tentative D call TRBD1 (5 bases). The CDR3 is made up of 15 amino acids. V was pared by 3 bases and J by 0 bases, with 9 bases between. Germline assignment: CDR1 LNHDA and CDR2 SQIVND (reference sequence). Written as DNA, the CDR3 is TGTGCCAGTAGTATCAGGGTATTTAGCAATCAGCCCCAGCATTTT. Its protein product is CASSIRVFSNQPQHF.

A few counts support this clone. The CDR3 region is CASGGRLEAGELFF. The CDR3 nucleotides read TGTGCCAGCGGTGGTCGTCTTGAGGCCGGGGAGCTGTTTTTT. The chain combines TRBV2 with TRBJ2-2; D not certain. Per germline, CDR1 SNHLY and CDR2 FYNNEI. The V gene lost 8 bases and the J gene lost 6 bases, with 16 bases spanning the gap. The CDR3 length is 14 residues.

This chain connects TRBV2 to TRBJ2-2; TRBD1 matches at 9 bases. Germline CDR1 SNHLY, CDR2 FYNNEI. The CDR3 covers 15 residues. Trimming at V came to 2 bases and at J to 4 bases, leaving 2 bases not matched to a gene. CDR3 sequence reads: CASSETGGFTGELFF. Written as DNA, the CDR3 is TGTGCCAGCAGTGAAACAGGGGGCTTCACCGGGGAGCTGTTTTTT.

J is TRBJ2-3 and V is TRBV7-2, with D tentatively TRBD2 (6 bases). The CDR3 is 14 amino acids. In germline, CDR1 is SGHTA, CDR2 FQGNSA. Between the trimmed V and J ends, which lost 1 base and 3 bases, there was a span of 8 bases. The CDR3: CASSLGAGTDTQYF. CDR3 bases: TGTGCCAGCAGCTTAGGAGCGGGTACAGATACGCAGTATTTT.

The CDR3 sequence is CSVGERGHYGYTF. For the CDR3, the DNA is TGCAGCGTTGGGGAGAGGGGACACTATGGCTACACCTTC. The chain is built from TRBV29-1 and TRBJ1-2; tentatively, D is TRBD1 (5 bases). Germline V gene data show CDR1 as SQVTM and CDR2 as ANQGSEA. V shed 4 bases and J shed 3 bases, with 12 bases lying between them. The CDR3 has 13 amino acids.

This clone was picked up one time. The chain is built from TRBV5-1 and TRBJ2-7; 9 positions agree with TRBD1. V gave up 0 bases and J gave up 6 bases; unmatched junction bases: 4. The CDR3 runs 14 residues. Germline V CDR1 and CDR2: SGHRS, YFSETQ. Here the CDR3 reads CASSLGQGVLEQYF. Here the CDR3 DNA reads TGCGCCAGCAGCTTGGGACAGGGGGTTCTCGAGCAGTACTTC.

The CDR3 sequence is CATSRDGLSGGELFF. CDR3 in DNA: TGTGCCACCAGCAGAGATGGCCTATCTGGCGGGGAGCTGTTTTTT. The chain recombines TRBV15 with TRBJ2-2; D gene ambiguous. The CDR3 is 15 residues long. From germline, CDR1 is LNHNV and CDR2 YYDKDF (reference sequence). V was trimmed by 0 bases and J by 7 bases, leaving 12 bases between them. The full variable domain, with the rest looked up from reference TRBV15 and TRBJ2-2, is DAMVIQNPRYQVTQFGKPVTLSCSQTLNHNVMYWYQQKSSQAPKLLFHYYDKDFNNEADTPDNFQSRRPNTSFCFLDIRSPGLGDTAMYLCATSRDGLSGGELFFGEGSRLTVL.

On this clone itself: No DNA is shown, since the ends of the CDR3 on it are uncertain; the CDR3 is the one TCRdb lists. The J gene is TRBJ1-5, the V gene TRBV30; the table assigns TRBD1, which was not confirmed against the DNA. CDR1 and CDR2 (germline): GTSNPN, SVGIG (reference sequence). The CDR3 length equals 15 residues, ends included. The CDR3 sequence: CAWSSSGPTGQPQHF.

The V and J genes are TRBV5-1 and TRBJ2-4, with 7 bases identical to TRBD1. CDR1 is SGHRS, CDR2 YFSETQ, per germline. With V trimmed by 3 bases and J by 4 bases, 7 bases remained unmatched. The CDR3 covers 15 residues. CDR3 region: CASSSNTGAKNIQYF. The CDR3 DNA is TGCGCCAGCAGCTCAAATACAGGGGCAAAAAACATTCAGTACTTC.

The genes are TRBV2 and TRBJ2-5; D uncertain. CDR1 is SNHLY, CDR2 FYNNEI, per germline. V lost 4 bases to trimming and J lost 4 bases, with 7 bases between them. This CDR3 contains 12 residues. The CDR3: CASSGVGETQYF. The CDR3 DNA reads TGTGCCAGCAGTGGAGTTGGAGAGACCCAGTACTTC.

The rearrangement joins TRBV5-1 to TRBJ2-3, with 8 bases identical to TRBD1. V lost 1 base, J lost 5 bases, and 9 bases stayed unmatched. This CDR3 has 16 residues. Per the germline V gene, CDR1 is SGHRS and CDR2 is YFSETQ. The CDR3 nucleotides read TGCGCCAGCAGCTTGTTTTTAGGGACAGGTCAAGATACGCAGTATTTT. It encodes CASSLFLGTGQDTQYF.

The chain recombines TRBV27 with TRBJ1-2; 8 bases match TRBD1. The CDR3 runs 14 residues. Germline loops: CDR1 MNHEY, CDR2 SMNVEV (reference sequence). J lost 4 bases, V lost 5 bases, and 6 bases had no gene match. CDR3 coding DNA: TGTGCCAGCAGTCCCCCAGGACAGGGCTATGGCTACACCTTC. It encodes CASSPPGQGYGYTF.

In this sample, this clone turned up once. The V gene is TRBV7-3, the J gene TRBJ2-5; D tentatively reads TRBD1 or TRBD2 (6 bases each). Deletions cut 5 bases from V and 5 bases from J, with 21 bases between. CDR3 length equals 16 residues. Looked up from germline, CDR1 is SGHTA and CDR2 is FQGTGA. CDR3 bases: TGTGCCAGCAGCCGCCGGCCCACGGGGGCGGGTGAGACCCAGTACTTC. It specifies CASSRRPTGAGETQYF.

This chain uses TRBV6-5 with TRBJ1-5; TRBD1 aligns across 7 bases. This CDR3 has 15 amino acids. Germline CDR1 MNHEY, CDR2 SVGAGI. V was clipped by 5 bases and J by 2 bases; unmatched bases: 6. The CDR3: CASSRQGLGNQPQHF. The DNA for the CDR3 is TGTGCCAGCAGTAGACAGGGCTTGGGCAATCAGCCCCAGCATTTT.

The rearrangement uses TRBV9 and TRBJ2-7; 11 bases match TRBD1. Germline V gene data show CDR1 as SGDLS and CDR2 as YYNGEE. This CDR3 region has 15 residues. After removal of 2 bases from V and 3 bases from J, the junction contained 4 bases not matched to a gene. CDR3 sequence: CASSVGQGAYYEQYF. CDR3 nucleotide sequence: TGTGCCAGCAGCGTCGGACAGGGGGCCTACTACGAGCAGTACTTC.

The chain uses TRBV9 and TRBJ2-3, with a weak D call TRBD1 (5 bases). The germline CDR1 and CDR2 sequences are SGDLS and YYNGEE. V dropped 0 bases and J dropped 2 bases, with 10 bases sitting between them. The CDR3 extends over 15 amino acids. CDR3 residues: CASSVGWTTTDTQYF. The CDR3 nucleotides read TGTGCCAGCAGCGTAGGGTGGACAACCACAGATACGCAGTATTTT.

The rearrangement joins TRBV6-5 to TRBJ2-7, with 11 bases fitting TRBD2. Germline V gives CDR1 MNHEY, CDR2 SVGAGI. V shed 4 bases, J shed 3 bases, and the junction held 5 bases outside the gene matches. The length of the CDR3 is 15 residues. The CDR3 is CASSLLAGVDYEQYF. CDR3 sequence (DNA): TGTGCCAGCAGTTTACTAGCGGGGGTCGACTACGAGCAGTACTTC.

This clone has a handful of counts. The rearrangement joins TRBV18 to TRBJ2-2; 7 bases are a match to TRBD1. This CDR3 region has 16 residues. Unmatched junction bases numbered 9, after V lost 2 bases and J lost 6 bases. Germline CDR1 and CDR2: KGHSH and LQKENI. The CDR3 sequence is CASSPETGPRPGELFF. Here the CDR3 DNA reads TGTGCCAGCTCACCAGAGACAGGGCCGAGACCCGGGGAGCTGTTTTTT.

The chain recombines TRBV10-3 with TRBJ1-2, with TRBD1 matching over 8 bases. Germline V gene lookup returns CDR1 ENHRY and CDR2 SYGVKD. V dropped 6 bases and J dropped 6; count of bases not matched to a gene: 6. The CDR3 is 13 residues long. In DNA, the CDR3 is TGTGCCATCAGAGACAGGGGATTCGATGGCTACACCTTC. Its translation is CAIRDRGFDGYTF.

The V call is TRBV7-3, the J call TRBJ2-7; no clear D gene. The germline CDR1 and CDR2 sequences are SGHTA and FQGTGA. The CDR3 has 15 amino acids. V was pared by 0 bases and J by 5 bases, with 14 bases between. CDR3 nucleotides: TGTGCCAGCAGCTTAACGTTTGGCTATTCCCACGAGCAGTACTTC. It specifies CASSLTFGYSHEQYF.

The chain is built from TRBV11-2 and TRBJ2-5; tentative D call: TRBD1 (5 bases). This CDR3 comprises 14 residues. The germline gives CDR1 SGHAT, CDR2 FQNNGV. V lost 5 bases and J lost 3, with 13 bases in between. The CDR3 protein is CASSHPSREETQYF. The DNA of the CDR3 is TGTGCCAGCAGCCATCCAAGCAGGGAAGAGACCCAGTACTTC.

The chain has TRBV19 and TRBJ1-4; D perhaps matches TRBD1 (5 bases). Trimming removed 4 bases at V and 1 base at J, with 7 bases between. CDR1 and CDR2 from the germline V gene are LNHDA and SQIVND (reference sequence). The CDR3 spans 14 residues. CDR3 sequence reads: CASSRGITNEKLFF. CDR3 DNA sequence: TGTGCCAGTAGTAGGGGCATAACTAATGAAAAACTGTTTTTT.